This TCR beta chain originates from a study of T cell repertoires in cytomegalovirus infection. Looking at the study overall: Public TCR beta signatures provided an indication of both CMV infection and a matching HLA type.

Each CDR3 protein gets one entry after TCRdb re-called the reads with MiXCR. Of more than 200,000 distinct CDR3 sequences in the sample, approximately 9.1% are singletons; the top ten hold more than 13%. The germline CDR1 and CDR2 sequences are SGHTA and FQGNSA. Trimming cost V 2 bases and J 0 bases, with 11 bases left between them. This CDR3 contains 15 residues. This clonotype showed up many times. The target antigen is unknown. Study observations and caveats: Public TCR beta family frequency separated CMV-and-HLA carriers, including in an independent cohort. It was HLA-C-restricted CMV-specific TCR beta clonotypes that dominated the response ex vivo.

V and J are TRBV7-2 and TRBJ2-7; D could derive from TRBD1 or TRBD2 (5 bases each). The TCR originated in a human donor in good health (CMV status not recorded). Some clones in this sample may be carry-over from other donors' samples. The sequencing input was PBMCs. The chain's CDR3 is CASSLKGTSSYEQYF. The CDR3 bases are TGTGCCAGCAGCTTAAAGGGGACGAGCTCCTACGAGCAGTACTTC.